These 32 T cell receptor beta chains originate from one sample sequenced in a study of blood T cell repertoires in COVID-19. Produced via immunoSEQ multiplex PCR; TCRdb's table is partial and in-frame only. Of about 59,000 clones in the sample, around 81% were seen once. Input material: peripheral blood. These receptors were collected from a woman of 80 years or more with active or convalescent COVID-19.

The CDR3 bases are TGCGCCAGCAGCTTGGAAGTGGCGGCTGAAGCTTTCTTT. It codes for CASSLEVAAEAFF. V usage is TRBV5-1 and J usage is TRBJ1-1; D ambiguous. The CDR3 has 13 residues. The germline V gene has CDR1 SGHRS and CDR2 YFSETQ. V was trimmed by 0 bases and J by 6 bases, leaving 9 bases between them. Combining the CDR3 with reference TRBV5-1 and TRBJ1-1 gives the whole variable domain KAGVTQTPRYLIKTRGQQVTLSCSPISGHRSVSWYQQTPGQGLQFLFEYFSETQRNKGNFPGRFSGRQFSNSRSEMNVSTLELGDSALYLCASSLEVAAEAFFGQGTRLTVV.

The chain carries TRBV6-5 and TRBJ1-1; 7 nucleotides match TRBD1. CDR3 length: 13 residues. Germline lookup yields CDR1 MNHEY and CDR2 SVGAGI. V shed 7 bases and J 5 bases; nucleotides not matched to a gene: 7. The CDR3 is CASKRQGGTEAFF. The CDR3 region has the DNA TGTGCCAGCAAGAGACAGGGTGGGACTGAAGCTTTCTTT.

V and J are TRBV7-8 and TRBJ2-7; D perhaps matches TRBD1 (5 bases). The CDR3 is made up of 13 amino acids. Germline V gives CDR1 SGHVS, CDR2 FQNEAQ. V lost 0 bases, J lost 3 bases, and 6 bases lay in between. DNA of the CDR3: TGTGCCAGCAGCTTAGCCAGGGTCTACGAGCAGTACTTC. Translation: CASSLARVYEQYF. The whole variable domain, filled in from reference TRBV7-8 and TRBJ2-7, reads GAGVSQSPRYKVAKRGQDVALRCDPISGHVSLFWYQQALGQGPEFLTYFQNEAQLDKSGLPSDRFFAERPEGSVSTLKIQRTQQEDSAVYLCASSLARVYEQYFGPGTRLTVT.

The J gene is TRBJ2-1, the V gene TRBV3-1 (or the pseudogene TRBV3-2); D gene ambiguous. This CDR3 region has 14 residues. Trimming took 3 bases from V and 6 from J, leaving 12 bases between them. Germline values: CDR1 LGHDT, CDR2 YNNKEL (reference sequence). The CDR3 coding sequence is TGTGCCAGCAGCCACTCAAGCGTATCCAATGAGCAGTTCTTC. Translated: CASSHSSVSNEQFF.

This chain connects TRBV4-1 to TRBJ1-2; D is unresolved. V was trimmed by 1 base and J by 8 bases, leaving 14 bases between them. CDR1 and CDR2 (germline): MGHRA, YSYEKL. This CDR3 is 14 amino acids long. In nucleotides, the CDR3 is TGCGCCAGCAGCCAAGTTTCCCCCCAAGAGGGCTACACCTTC. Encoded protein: CASSQVSPQEGYTF.

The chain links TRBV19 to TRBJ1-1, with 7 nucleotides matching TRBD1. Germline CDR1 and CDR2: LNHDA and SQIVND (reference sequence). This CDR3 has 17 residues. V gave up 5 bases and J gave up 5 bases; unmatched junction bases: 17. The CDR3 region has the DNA TGTGCCAGTAGTGTCCGACAGGGTCTCGTTTCGGGTACTGAAGCTTTCTTT. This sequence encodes CASSVRQGLVSGTEAFF. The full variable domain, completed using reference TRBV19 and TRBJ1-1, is DGGITQSPKYLFRKEGQNVTLSCEQNLNHDAMYWYRQDPGQGLRLIYYSQIVNDFQKGDIAEGYSVSREKKESFPLTVTSAQKNPTAFYLCASSVRQGLVSGTEAFFGQGTRLTVV.

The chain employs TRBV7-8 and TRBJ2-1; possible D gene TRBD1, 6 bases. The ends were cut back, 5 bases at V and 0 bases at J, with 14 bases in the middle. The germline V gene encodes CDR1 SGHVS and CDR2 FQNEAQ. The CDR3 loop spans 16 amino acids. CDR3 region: CASSPETGASYNEQFF. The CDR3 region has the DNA TGTGCCAGCAGCCCAGAGACAGGTGCCTCCTACAATGAGCAGTTCTTC. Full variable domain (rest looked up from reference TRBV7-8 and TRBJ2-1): GAGVSQSPRYKVAKRGQDVALRCDPISGHVSLFWYQQALGQGPEFLTYFQNEAQLDKSGLPSDRFFAERPEGSVSTLKIQRTQQEDSAVYLCASSPETGASYNEQFFGPGTRLTVL.

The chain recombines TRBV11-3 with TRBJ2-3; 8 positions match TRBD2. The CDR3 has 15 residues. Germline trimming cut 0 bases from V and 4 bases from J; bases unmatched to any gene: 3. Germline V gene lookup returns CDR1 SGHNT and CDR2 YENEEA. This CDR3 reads CASSLDGTRSDTQYF. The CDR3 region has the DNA TGTGCCAGCAGCTTAGATGGGACTAGATCAGATACGCAGTATTTT. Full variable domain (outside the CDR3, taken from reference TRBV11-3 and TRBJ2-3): EAGVVQSPRYKIIEKKQPVAFWCNPISGHNTLYWYLQNLGQGPELLIRYENEEAVDDSQLPKDRFSAERLKGVDSTLKIQPAELGDSAVYLCASSLDGTRSDTQYFGPGTRLTVL.

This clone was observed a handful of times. Here the CDR3 DNA reads TGTGCCAGCAGTTACGAGACAGGGAGGCCCTTGCGCACTGAAGCTTTCTTT. It yields the protein CASSYETGRPLRTEAFF. The chain is built from TRBV6-2 or TRBV6-3 and TRBJ1-1, with 7 positions matching TRBD1. This CDR3 contains 17 residues. J gave up 4 bases and V 2 bases, and 13 bases lay outside the gene matches. Germline CDR1 reads MNHEY; CDR2 reads SVGEGT.

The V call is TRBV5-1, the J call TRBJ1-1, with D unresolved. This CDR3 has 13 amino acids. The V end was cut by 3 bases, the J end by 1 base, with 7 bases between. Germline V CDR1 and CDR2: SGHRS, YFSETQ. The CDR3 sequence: CASSSGKNTEAFF. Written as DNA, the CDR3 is TGCGCCAGCAGCTCGGGGAAGAACACTGAAGCTTTCTTT. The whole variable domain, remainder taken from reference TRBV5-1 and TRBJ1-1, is KAGVTQTPRYLIKTRGQQVTLSCSPISGHRSVSWYQQTPGQGLQFLFEYFSETQRNKGNFPGRFSGRQFSNSRSEMNVSTLELGDSALYLCASSSGKNTEAFFGQGTRLTVV.

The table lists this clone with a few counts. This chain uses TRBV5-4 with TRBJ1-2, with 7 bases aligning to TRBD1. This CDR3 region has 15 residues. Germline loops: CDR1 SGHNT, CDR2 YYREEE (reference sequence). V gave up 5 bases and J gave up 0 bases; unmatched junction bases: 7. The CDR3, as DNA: TGTGCCAGCAGATCAGGACAGGCCACTAACTATGGCTACACCTTC. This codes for CASRSGQATNYGYTF.

Written as DNA, the CDR3 is TGTGCCACCAGTGAGGGGACAGTCTACAATGAGCAGTTCTTC. Translation gives CATSEGTVYNEQFF. This chain joins TRBV24-1 and TRBJ2-1; the match to TRBD1 covers 7 bases. The junction had 2 bases not matched to a gene; V was cut back by 4 bases and J by 3 bases. CDR1 and CDR2 from the germline V gene are KGHDR and SFDVKD. The length of the CDR3 is 14 residues.

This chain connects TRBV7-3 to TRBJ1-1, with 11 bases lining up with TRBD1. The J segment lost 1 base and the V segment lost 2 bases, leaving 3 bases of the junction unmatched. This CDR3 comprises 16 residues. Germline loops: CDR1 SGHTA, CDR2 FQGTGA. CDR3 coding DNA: TGTGCCAGCAGCTTAGGGGACAGGGGGAGGAACACTGAAGCTTTCTTT. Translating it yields CASSLGDRGRNTEAFF.

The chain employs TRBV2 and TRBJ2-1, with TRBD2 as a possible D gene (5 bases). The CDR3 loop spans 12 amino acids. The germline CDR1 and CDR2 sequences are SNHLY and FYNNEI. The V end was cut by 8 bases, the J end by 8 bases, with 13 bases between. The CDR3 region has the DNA TGTGCCAGCCAGAGGGCTGGCGATGAGCAGTTCTTC. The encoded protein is CASQRAGDEQFF.

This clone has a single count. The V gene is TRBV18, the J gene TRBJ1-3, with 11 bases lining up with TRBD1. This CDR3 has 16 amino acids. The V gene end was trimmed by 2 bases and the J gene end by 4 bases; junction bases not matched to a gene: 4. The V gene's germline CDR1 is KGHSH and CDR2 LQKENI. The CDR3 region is CASSPVGTGGGNTIYF. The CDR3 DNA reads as TGTGCCAGCTCACCAGTCGGGACAGGGGGAGGAAACACCATATATTTT.

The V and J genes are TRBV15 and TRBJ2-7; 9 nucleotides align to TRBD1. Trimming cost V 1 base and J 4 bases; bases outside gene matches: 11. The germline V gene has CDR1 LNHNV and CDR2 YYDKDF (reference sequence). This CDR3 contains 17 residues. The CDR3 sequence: CATSRAGGWTGVYEQYF. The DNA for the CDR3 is TGTGCCACCAGCAGAGCTGGTGGGTGGACAGGGGTGTACGAGCAGTACTTC.

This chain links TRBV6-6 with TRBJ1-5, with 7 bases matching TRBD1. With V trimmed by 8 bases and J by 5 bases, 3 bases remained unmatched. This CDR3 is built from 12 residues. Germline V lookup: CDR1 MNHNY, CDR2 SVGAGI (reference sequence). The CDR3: CASRQGDQPQHF. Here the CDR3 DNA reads TGTGCCAGCCGACAGGGTGATCAGCCCCAGCATTTT.

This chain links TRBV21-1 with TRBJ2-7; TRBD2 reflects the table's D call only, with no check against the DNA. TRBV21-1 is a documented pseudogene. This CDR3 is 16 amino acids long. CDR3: CASSKIELLSSYEQYF. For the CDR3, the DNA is TGTGCCAGCAGCAAAATAGAACTTCTTAGCTCCTACGAGCAGTACTTC.

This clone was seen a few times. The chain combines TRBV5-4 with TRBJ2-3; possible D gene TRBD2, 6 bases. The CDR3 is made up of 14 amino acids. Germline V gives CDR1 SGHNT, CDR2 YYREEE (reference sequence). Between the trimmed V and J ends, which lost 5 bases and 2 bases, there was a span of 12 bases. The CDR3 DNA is TGTGCCAGCAGTAGTCGGGGGTTCACAGATACGCAGTATTTT. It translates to CASSSRGFTDTQYF.

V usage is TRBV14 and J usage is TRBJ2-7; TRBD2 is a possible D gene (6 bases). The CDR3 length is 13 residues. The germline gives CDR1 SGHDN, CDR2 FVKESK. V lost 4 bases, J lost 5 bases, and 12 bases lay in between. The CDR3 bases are TGTGCCAGCAGCCTAGTGGGGAGGAACGAGCAGTACTTC. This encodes CASSLVGRNEQYF.

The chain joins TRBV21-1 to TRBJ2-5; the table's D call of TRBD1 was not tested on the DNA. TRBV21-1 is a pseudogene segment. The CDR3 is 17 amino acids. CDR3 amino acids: CASSHPRGTGRQETQYF. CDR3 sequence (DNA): TGTGCCAGCAGCCACCCGCGGGGGACAGGAAGACAAGAGACCCAGTACTTC.

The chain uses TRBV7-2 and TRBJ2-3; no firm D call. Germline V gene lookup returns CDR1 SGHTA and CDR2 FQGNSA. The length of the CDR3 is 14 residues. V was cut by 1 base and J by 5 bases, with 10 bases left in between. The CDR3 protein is CASSLVPQVDTQYF. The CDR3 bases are TGTGCCAGCAGCTTAGTACCCCAGGTAGATACGCAGTATTTT.

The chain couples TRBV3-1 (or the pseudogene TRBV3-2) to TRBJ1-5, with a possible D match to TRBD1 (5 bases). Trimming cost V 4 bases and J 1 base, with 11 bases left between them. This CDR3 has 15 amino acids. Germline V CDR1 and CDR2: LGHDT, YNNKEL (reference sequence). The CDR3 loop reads CASSRGGESNQPQHF. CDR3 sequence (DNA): TGTGCCAGCAGCCGGGGGGGTGAAAGCAATCAGCCCCAGCATTTT.

CDR3 amino acids: CAISEDSSNQPQHF. In DNA form, the CDR3 reads TGTGCCATCAGTGAGGACAGTAGCAATCAGCCCCAGCATTTT. The V gene is TRBV10-3, the J gene TRBJ1-5; TRBD1 might be the D (5 bases). The CDR3 consists of 14 residues. Germline V gene data show CDR1 as ENHRY and CDR2 as SYGVKD. The ends were cut back, 2 bases at V and 0 bases at J, with 5 bases in the middle.

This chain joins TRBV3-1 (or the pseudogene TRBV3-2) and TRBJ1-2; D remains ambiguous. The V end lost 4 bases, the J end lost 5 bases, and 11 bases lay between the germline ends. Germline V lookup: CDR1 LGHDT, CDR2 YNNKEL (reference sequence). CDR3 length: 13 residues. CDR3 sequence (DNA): TGTGCCAGCAGCCCCCTATCGGGGTATGGCTACACCTTC. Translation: CASSPLSGYGYTF.

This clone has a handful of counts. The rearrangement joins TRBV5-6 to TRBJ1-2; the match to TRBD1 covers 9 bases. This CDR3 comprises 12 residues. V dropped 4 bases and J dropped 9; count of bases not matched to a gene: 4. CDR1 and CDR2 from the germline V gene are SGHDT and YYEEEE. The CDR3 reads CASSQDRGRYTF. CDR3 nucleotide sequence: TGTGCCAGCAGCCAGGACAGGGGCCGCTACACCTTC. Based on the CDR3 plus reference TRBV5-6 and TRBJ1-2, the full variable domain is DAGVTQSPTHLIKTRGQQVTLRCSPKSGHDTVSWYQQALGQGPQFIFQYYEEEERQRGNFPDRFSGHQFPNYSSELNVNALLLGDSALYLCASSQDRGRYTFGSGTRLTVV.

CDR3 sequence (DNA): TGTGCCACCAGTGATACCTCGGGGGGGGCCCTAACCCAGTACTTC. Translated, it gives CATSDTSGGALTQYF. The chain links TRBV24-1 to TRBJ2-5; 8 nucleotides agree with TRBD2. The CDR3 has 15 amino acids. V dropped 3 bases and J dropped 8; count of bases not matched to a gene: 10. The germline gives CDR1 KGHDR, CDR2 SFDVKD.

Here the CDR3 reads CASSQAGQGVQPQHF. In nucleotides, the CDR3 is TGTGCCAGCAGCCAAGCGGGACAGGGGGTTCAGCCCCAGCATTTT. V is TRBV3-1 (or the pseudogene TRBV3-2) and J is TRBJ1-5, with 11 bases that match TRBD1. CDR1 and CDR2 (germline): LGHDT, YNNKEL (reference sequence). The CDR3 loop spans 15 amino acids. J lost 6 bases, V lost 1 base, and 2 bases had no gene match.

The CDR3 is CAISETTNLRTEAFF. The CDR3, as DNA: TGTGCCATCAGTGAAACCACCAACCTGAGGACTGAAGCTTTCTTT. The rearrangement uses TRBV10-3 and TRBJ1-1; D call uncertain. Germline CDR1 reads ENHRY; CDR2 reads SYGVKD. This CDR3 comprises 15 residues. V dropped 3 bases and J dropped 5 bases, with 16 bases sitting between them.

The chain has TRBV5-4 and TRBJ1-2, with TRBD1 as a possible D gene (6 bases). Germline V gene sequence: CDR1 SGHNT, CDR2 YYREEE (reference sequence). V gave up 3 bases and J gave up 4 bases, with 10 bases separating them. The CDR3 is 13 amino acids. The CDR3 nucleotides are TGTGCCAGCAGCTCTGGACAGCTCTATGGCTACACCTTC. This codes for CASSSGQLYGYTF. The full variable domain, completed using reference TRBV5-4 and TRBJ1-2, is ETGVTQSPTHLIKTRGQQVTLRCSSQSGHNTVSWYQQALGQGPQFIFQYYREEENGRGNFPPRFSGLQFPNYSSELNVNALELDDSALYLCASSSGQLYGYTFGSGTRLTVV.

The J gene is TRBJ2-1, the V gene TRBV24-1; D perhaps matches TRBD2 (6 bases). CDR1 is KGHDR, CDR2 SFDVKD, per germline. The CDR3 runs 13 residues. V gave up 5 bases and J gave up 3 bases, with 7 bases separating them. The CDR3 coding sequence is TGTGCCACCAGTGGGGGGGTCTACAATGAGCAGTTCTTC. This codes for CATSGGVYNEQFF.

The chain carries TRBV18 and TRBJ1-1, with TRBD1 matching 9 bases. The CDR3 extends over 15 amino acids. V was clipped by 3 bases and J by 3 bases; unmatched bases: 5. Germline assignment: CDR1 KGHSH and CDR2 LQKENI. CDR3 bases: TGTGCCAGCTCACCTCGAGACAGGGGGGACACTGAAGCTTTCTTT. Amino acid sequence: CASSPRDRGDTEAFF. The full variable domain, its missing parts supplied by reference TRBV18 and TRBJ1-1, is NAGVMQNPRHLVRRRGQEARLRCSPMKGHSHVYWYRQLPEEGLKFMVYLQKENIIDESGMPKERFSAEFPKEGPSILRIQQVVRGDSAAYFCASSPRDRGDTEAFFGQGTRLTVV.